These 15 T cell receptor beta chains share one sample of origin, sequenced in a study of molecular identifiers for immune sequencing clone quantification. TCRdb reprocessed the PCR reads with MiXCR, giving one entry per CDR3 protein. Of some 650,000 distinct CDR3 sequences listed, about 20% are singletons. Sequencing was performed on naive CD8+ T cells from blood, with Jurkat cell RNA spiked in. Described subset: FACS-sorted CD8+CD4-CCR7+CD45RA+ naive T cells. The receptors stem from a human donor in good health. Some libraries in this study had Jurkat cell RNA spiked in.

This clonotype was counted ten times or more. The V gene is TRBV30, the J gene TRBJ2-3; D gene unclear. This CDR3 has 10 amino acids. CDR1 GTSNPN and CDR2 SVGIG come from the germline V gene (reference sequence). V lost 4 bases to trimming and J lost 4 bases, with 3 bases between them. The CDR3 sequence: CAWIADTQYF. The CDR3 bases are TGTGCCTGGATCGCAGATACGCAGTATTTT.

Concerning this clonotype: This sequence may be a read error, since a much larger clone differs from it by one base. The V call is TRBV27, the J call TRBJ1-1; D gene unclear. CDR3 length: 12 amino acids. Germline V gene lookup returns CDR1 MNHEY and CDR2 SMNVEV (reference sequence). The V and J ends lost 6 bases and 6 bases respectively, with 11 bases between them. CDR3 loop: CASSGLRPEAFF. The DNA for the CDR3 is TGTGCCAGCAGCGGCCTAAGGCCTGAAGCTTTCTTT.

As for this clonotype: A much larger clone lies a single base off, so this may be a read error. The chain couples TRBV6-2 or TRBV6-3 to TRBJ1-1; 7 bases fit TRBD1. This CDR3 is built from 19 residues. Germline lookup yields CDR1 MNHEY and CDR2 SVGEGT. CDR3 residues: CASSSPEDRVLVVMTGAFF. The CDR3 DNA sequence: TGTGCCAGCAGTTCCCCCGAAGACAGGGTTCTGGTTGTTATGACTGGAGCTTTCTTT.

This clonotype was found many times. The J gene is TRBJ1-4, the V gene TRBV10-3; D possibly corresponds to TRBD1 (6 bases). V was clipped by 3 bases and J by 6 bases, with 17 bases between them. The V gene's germline CDR1 is ENHRY and CDR2 SYGVKD. The CDR3 runs 16 residues. The CDR3 sequence is CAISDPDQGMDEKLFF. DNA of the CDR3: TGTGCCATCAGTGATCCAGACCAGGGGATGGATGAAAAACTGTTTTTT.

Comment on this clonotype: A read error may produce the germline difference seen at one junction end. CDR3 loop: CASSPGLYSNQSQHF. DNA for the CDR3: TGTGCCAGCAGCCCCGGACTTTATAGCAATCAGTCCCAGCATTTT. The chain carries TRBV5-8 and TRBJ1-5; D ambiguous. The CDR3 sequence is 15 residues long. Germline V gene lookup returns CDR1 SGHTS and CDR2 YDEGEE.

Many counts were recorded for this clonotype. The V and J genes are TRBV6-6 and TRBJ1-5; D is ambiguous. Looked up from germline, CDR1 is MNHNY and CDR2 is SVGAGI (reference sequence). The ends were cut back, 6 bases at V and 4 bases at J, with 10 bases in the middle. The CDR3 is 13 residues long. The CDR3 reads CASRAITNQPQHF. Written as DNA, the CDR3 is TGTGCCAGCAGAGCGATAACTAATCAGCCCCAGCATTTT.

This clonotype was observed at least ten times. The chain couples TRBV30 to TRBJ2-3, with a weak D call TRBD2 (5 bases). The CDR3 length is 13 residues. Trimming left V 2 bases short and J 2 bases short, with 8 bases between. The V gene's germline CDR1 is GTSNPN and CDR2 SVGIG (reference sequence). CDR3 nucleotides: TGTGCCTGGAGTAGGGAGTCCACAGATACGCAGTATTTT. Protein: CAWSRESTDTQYF.

The sample holds a few counts of this clonotype. CDR3 sequence (DNA): TGTGCCAGCAGTGACAGACAGGGGGTTGAGGCAGATACGCAGTATTTT. Translated, it gives CASSDRQGVEADTQYF. The genes are TRBV28 and TRBJ2-3; TRBD1 aligns across 9 bases. J gave up 4 bases and V 5 bases, and 10 bases lay outside the gene matches. The CDR3 length is 16 residues. Germline V gene sequence: CDR1 MDHEN, CDR2 SYDVKM.

The chain joins TRBV4-3 to TRBJ2-7; no definite D call. The V end was cut by 0 bases, the J end by 2 bases, with 14 bases between. The CDR3 totals 16 residues. The germline V gene encodes CDR1 LGHNA and CDR2 YSLEER. CDR3 protein: CASSQDPGRLTYEQYF. CDR3 nucleotides: TGCGCCAGCAGCCAAGACCCGGGCAGGCTAACCTACGAGCAGTACTTC.

This clonotype has ten or more counts. This sequence joins TRBV5-4 and TRBJ2-3; 8 nucleotides line up with TRBD1. The ends lost 1 base at V and 2 bases at J; junction bases unmatched: 6. Germline V gene data show CDR1 as SGHNT and CDR2 as YYREEE (reference sequence). The CDR3 covers 16 residues. As DNA, the CDR3 is TGTGCCAGCAGCTTGATCGGGACAGGACCCACAGATACGCAGTATTTT. Its protein product is CASSLIGTGPTDTQYF.

This clonotype came up many times. The genes are TRBV4-3 and TRBJ1-5, with D possibly being TRBD1 (6 bases). The V end lost 3 bases, the J end lost 7 bases, and 16 bases lay between the germline ends. Per the germline V gene, CDR1 is LGHNA and CDR2 is YSLEER. The CDR3 has 15 residues. The CDR3 loop reads CASSQTRGPGQPQHF. The CDR3 nucleotides are TGCGCCAGCAGCCAGACCAGGGGTCCGGGGCAGCCCCAGCATTTT.

Concerning this clonotype: Given a much more abundant clone one base away, this may be a read error. The chain joins TRBV7-6 to TRBJ1-1, with TRBD1 matching over 10 bases. Germline V CDR1 and CDR2: SGHVS, FNYEAQ. The CDR3 has 17 amino acids. The ends lost 4 bases at V and 4 bases at J; junction bases unmatched: 12. Written as DNA, the CDR3 is TGTGCCAGCAGCTCCCTAAGTGGGGGACAGGGGATCACTGAAGCTTTCTTT. It translates to CASSSLSGGQGITEAFF.

This clonotype has a single count. This rearrangement joins TRBV20-1 to TRBJ2-1, with TRBD1 matching 9 bases. Trimming cost V 1 base and J 8 bases; bases outside gene matches: 6. Germline V gives CDR1 DFQATT, CDR2 SNEGSKA (reference sequence). The length of the CDR3 is 14 residues. Written as DNA, the CDR3 is TGCAGTGCTAGAGGTCAGGACAGGGGATATGAGCAGTTCTTC. This sequence encodes CSARGQDRGYEQFF.

A note on this clonotype: A read error may explain this, as a much larger clone is one base away. This chain links TRBV28 with TRBJ2-3; no clear D gene. There are 15 residues in the CDR3. Germline V gene lookup returns CDR1 MDHEN and CDR2 SYDVKM. Deletions cut 6 bases from V and 2 bases from J, with 15 bases between. The DNA of the CDR3 is TGTGCCAGCAGCTTTGATGGGGTCACCACAGATACGCAGTATTTT. Amino acid sequence: CASSFDGVTTDTQYF.

This clonotype has at least ten counts. The chain joins TRBV7-9 to TRBJ2-5, with 8 bases that match TRBD2. This CDR3 is built from 15 residues. The germline gives CDR1 SEHNR, CDR2 FQNEAQ (reference sequence). Trimming cost V 5 bases and J 3 bases; bases outside gene matches: 8. This CDR3 reads CASSALPAGEETQYF. The CDR3 DNA is TGTGCCAGCAGCGCCTTACCAGCGGGAGAAGAGACCCAGTACTTC.